The 8 T cell receptor beta chains below come from one sample, sequenced in a study of human T cells and chemical hapten exposure. MiXCR, run by TCRdb on the RACE reads, gives a single entry per CDR3 protein. The sample contains around 330,000 distinct CDR3 sequences, over 5% of which appear only once. As to time point: pre-sensitization, week 0. Treatment reported: therapeutic diphenylcyclopropenone sensitization with weekly scalp DPC. This sample comprised whole blood, obtained in connection with sensitization to the hapten diphenylcyclopropenone (DPC). Source of these receptors: a woman aged 18-29 years with alopecia areata. Some clones in this sample may be carry-over from other donors' samples.

This clonotype was picked up many times. This chain uses TRBV12-3 or TRBV12-4 with TRBJ1-2; D is unclear. The CDR3 length is 12 residues. The V end was cut by 7 bases, the J end by 0 bases, with 6 bases between. Written as DNA, the CDR3 is TGTGCCAGCATGTCAGCTAACTATGGCTACACCTTC. Protein product: CASMSANYGYTF.

This clonotype has a count of ten or more. The CDR3 nucleotides read TGTGCCAGCAGTTTAACACAGACCTACGAGCAGTACTTC. This translates into CASSLTQTYEQYF. The chain joins TRBV28 to TRBJ2-7, with D hard to call. Trimming took off 2 bases at V and 2 bases at J, with 7 bases between the two ends. CDR1 and CDR2 (germline): MDHEN, SYDVKM. This CDR3 spans 13 amino acids.

This clonotype has more than one count but fewer than ten. V is TRBV5-1 and J is TRBJ1-5; the D is unclear. Germline-derived CDR1 and CDR2 are SGHRS and YFSETQ. This CDR3 has 14 amino acids. Trimming left V 1 base short and J 7 bases short, with 12 bases between. Here the CDR3 reads CASSLLGSEQPQHF. CDR3 in DNA: TGCGCCAGCAGCTTGCTAGGGTCCGAGCAGCCCCAGCATTTT.

CDR3 region: CSAQGGYEQYF. For the CDR3, the DNA is TGCAGTGCTCAGGGGGGGTACGAGCAGTACTTC. V gene TRBV20-1 combines with J gene TRBJ2-7; D possibly matches TRBD1 or TRBD2 (7 bases each). From germline, CDR1 is DFQATT and CDR2 SNEGSKA (reference sequence). There are 11 residues in the CDR3. Deletions cut 5 bases from V and 4 bases from J, with 9 bases between.

The J gene is TRBJ1-1, the V gene TRBV7-8; 7 bases are shared with TRBD1. J was trimmed by 3 bases and V by 8 bases; bases with no gene match: 12. The germline V gene encodes CDR1 SGHVS and CDR2 FQNEAQ. The CDR3 extends over 15 amino acids. This CDR3 is CASSTLTGMDTEAFF. DNA for the CDR3: TGTGCCAGCTCCACCCTGACAGGGATGGACACTGAAGCTTTCTTT.

This clonotype has ten or more counts. The rearrangement uses TRBV6-2 or TRBV6-3 and TRBJ1-1, with a tentative D call TRBD1 (6 bases). CDR3 length equals 13 residues. The V and J ends lost 10 bases and 2 bases respectively, with 14 bases between them. Germline assignment: CDR1 MNHEY and CDR2 SVGEGT. The CDR3 bases are TGTGCCACCAGAAACGGGGGCAACACTGAAGCTTTCTTT. Its protein is CATRNGGNTEAFF.

V gene TRBV28 combines with J gene TRBJ2-2; TRBD1 matches 8 bases. The germline CDR1 and CDR2 sequences are MDHEN and SYDVKM. Trimming at V came to 3 bases and at J to 2 bases, leaving 8 bases not matched to a gene. This CDR3 has 17 amino acids. The CDR3 nucleotides read TGTGCCAGCAGTTTGTTCGGGCAGGGGGCAAACACCGGGGAGCTGTTTTTT. Protein: CASSLFGQGANTGELFF. The full variable domain, in which reference TRBV28 and TRBJ2-2 provide the parts outside the CDR3, is DVKVTQSSRYLVKRTGEKVFLECVQDMDHENMFWYRQDPGLGLRLIYFSYDVKMKEKGDIPEGYSVSREKKERFSLILESASTNQTSMYLCASSLFGQGANTGELFFGEGSRLTVL.

This clonotype occurred many times. The chain joins TRBV9 to TRBJ1-6; D is uncertain. Germline CDR1 SGDLS, CDR2 YYNGEE. The CDR3 extends over 14 amino acids. The V gene lost 4 bases and the J gene lost 1 base, with 6 bases spanning the gap. The chain's CDR3 is CASSPPSYNSPLHF. The CDR3 bases are TGTGCCAGCAGCCCCCCGTCCTATAATTCACCCCTCCACTTT.